This is a list of T cell receptor beta chains from one sample in a study of CD8+ T cells in alopecia areata. Produced via immunoSEQ multiplex PCR; TCRdb's table is partial and in-frame only. The data hold roughly 200,000 clones, with 30% to 40% observed a single time. The sequences come from CD4+ T cells sorted from blood, collected at approximately week 30, from a patient treated with tofacitinib. The receptor set was obtained from a human donor with alopecia areata. Each CDR3 is given with its conserved first and last residue. The order of the fields is CDR3 length, V gene, clone size, D gene, J gene, CDR3 protein, CDR3 DNA. A D gene is named only where the DNA matches it firmly. Clone size is stated in some rows and not others, as once, few, many or a class when expanded.

13	TRBV7-9	NA	NA	TRBJ1-2	CASSLMPNYGYTF	TGTGCCAGCAGCTTAATGCCTAACTATGGCTACACCTTC
16	TRBV6-8	NA	TRBD2	TRBJ2-7	CASSYSTAGGTYEQYF	TGTGCCAGCAGTTACTCCACAGCGGGAGGGACCTACGAGCAGTACTTC
14	TRBV4-1	NA	NA	TRBJ2-7	CASSGNSGSYEQYF	TGCGCCAGCAGCGGCAATAGCGGCTCCTACGAGCAGTACTTC
15	TRBV2	NA	TRBD1	TRBJ2-4	CVSREGTPRQGIQYF	TGTGTCAGCAGAGAGGGGACACCCAGACAGGGCATTCAGTACTTC
14	TRBV6-5	many	TRBD1	TRBJ1-3	CASKGDRAGNTIYF	TGTGCCAGCAAGGGGGACAGGGCCGGAAACACCATATATTTT
15	TRBV29-1	few	NA	TRBJ1-1	CSVEDHGRRDTEAFF	TGCAGCGTTGAAGATCACGGCCGAAGGGACACTGAAGCTTTCTTT
13	TRBV18	NA	NA	TRBJ1-2	CASSRDTYYGYTF	TGTGCCAGCTCACGGGACACCTACTATGGCTACACCTTC
16	TRBV5-1	NA	NA	TRBJ2-1	CASSIIQGGSYNEQFF	TGCGCCAGCAGCATCATACAGGGCGGCTCCTACAATGAGCAGTTCTTC
17	TRBV27	NA	TRBD2	TRBJ2-1	CASRDRTSGRAINEQFF	TGTGCCAGCAGAGACCGGACTAGCGGGAGGGCCATCAATGAGCAGTTCTTC
14	TRBV4-1	NA	NA	TRBJ1-2	CASSQDRGLGGYTF	TGCGCCAGCAGCCAAGATAGAGGGTTAGGAGGCTACACCTTC
13	TRBV11-2	NA	NA	TRBJ1-2	CASSLVEISGYTF	TGTGCCAGCAGCTTAGTCGAGATTAGTGGCTACACCTTC
14	TRBV5-6	few	NA	TRBJ2-7	CASSLYGDLYEQYF	TGTGCCAGCAGCTTGTACGGGGATCTATACGAGCAGTACTTC
15	TRBV4-1	few	NA	TRBJ1-1	CASSQVLFYNTEAFF	TGCGCCAGCAGCCAAGTCTTATTCTATAACACTGAAGCTTTCTTT
13	TRBV9	NA	TRBD2	TRBJ2-7	CASSARGGYEQYF	TGTGCCAGCAGCGCCCGGGGGGGCTACGAGCAGTACTTC
13	TRBV2	few	NA	TRBJ1-2	CASSVIAGYGYTF	TGTGCCAGCAGTGTGATAGCGGGCTATGGCTACACCTTC
13	TRBV11-2	few	NA	TRBJ1-2	CASTSRANYGYTF	TGTGCCAGCACCTCTAGGGCTAACTATGGCTACACCTTC
16	TRBV7-9	NA	TRBD1	TRBJ2-2	CASSARGLVNTGELFF	TGTGCCAGCAGCGCCAGGGGGCTGGTGAACACCGGGGAGCTGTTTTTT
14	TRBV6-1	once	NA	TRBJ2-1	CASSEESLGNEQFF	TGTGCCAGCAGTGAGGAGAGCCTAGGCAATGAGCAGTTCTTC
13	TRBV5-4	NA	NA	TRBJ2-1	CASRPGQYNEQFF	TGTGCCAGCAGACCAGGACAGTACAATGAGCAGTTCTTC
13	TRBV29-1	few	TRBD1	TRBJ1-3	CSVGTGSGNTIYF	TGCAGCGTAGGGACAGGGTCTGGAAACACCATATATTTT
12	TRBV14	few	NA	TRBJ1-2	CASSQEEYGYTF	TGTGCCAGCAGCCAAGAAGAATATGGCTACACCTTC
13	TRBV5-1	few	NA	TRBJ1-6	CASTSSGNSPLHF	TGCGCCAGCACGTCCTCTGGGAATTCACCCCTCCACTTT
17	TRBV10-3	few	TRBD1	TRBJ1-2	CAISDPDRGRYNYGYTF	TGTGCCATCAGTGACCCCGACAGGGGGCGTTATAACTATGGCTACACCTTC
10	TRBV11-2	NA	NA	TRBJ2-3	CASSQDTQYF	TGTGCCAGCAGCCAAGATACGCAGTATTTT
15	TRBV7-2	NA	NA	TRBJ2-5	CASSHTIRDEETQYF	TGTGCCAGCAGCCACACAATCAGGGACGAAGAGACCCAGTACTTC
13	TRBV6-1	few	TRBD1	TRBJ1-4	CASRQGQNEKLFF	TGTGCCAGCAGACAGGGGCAAAATGAAAAACTGTTTTTT
20	TRBV7-7	NA	TRBD2	TRBJ2-7	CASSSLTSGGLTRGLSEQYF	TGTGCCAGCAGCTCATTGACTAGCGGGGGGCTTACGAGGGGTTTGAGTGAGCAGTACTTC
13	TRBV29-1	few	TRBD1	TRBJ1-1	CSAGTGDNTEAFF	TGCAGCGCCGGGACAGGGGACAACACTGAAGCTTTCTTT
10	TRBV5-1	few	TRBD1	TRBJ1-5	CASRYRGQHF	TGCGCCAGCAGGTACAGGGGCCAGCATTTT
13	TRBV5-4	NA	NA	TRBJ2-7	CASSLPRQYEQYF	TGTGCCAGCAGCTTGCCCCGTCAATACGAGCAGTACTTC
13	TRBV29-1	NA	NA	TRBJ2-2	CSVEDDSTGELFF	TGCAGCGTTGAAGACGACTCGACCGGGGAGCTGTTTTTT
13	TRBV29-1	few	TRBD1	TRBJ1-2	CSVEKGQEDGYTF	TGCAGCGTTGAAAAGGGACAGGAGGACGGCTACACCTTC
11	TRBV19	few	NA	TRBJ2-1	CASSIYNEQFF	TGTGCCAGTAGTATATACAATGAGCAGTTCTTC
13	TRBV11-1	few	NA	TRBJ1-1	CASSFNLVSEAFF	TGTGCCAGCAGCTTCAATCTTGTCTCTGAAGCTTTCTTT
13	TRBV30	NA	NA	TRBJ2-7	CAWSMGSSYEQYF	TGTGCCTGGAGTATGGGTAGCTCCTACGAGCAGTACTTC
15	TRBV27	few	NA	TRBJ1-2	CASSLWMGANYGYTF	TGTGCCAGCAGTTTATGGATGGGGGCTAACTATGGCTACACCTTC
15	TRBV6-5	NA	NA	TRBJ2-1	CASSYRTAEYNEQFF	TGTGCCAGCAGTTATCGGACAGCAGAATACAATGAGCAGTTCTTC
14	TRBV30	once	NA	TRBJ2-3	CAWSSLRGGDTQYF	TGTGCCTGGAGTTCGCTAAGAGGGGGAGATACGCAGTATTTT
11	TRBV2	NA	NA	TRBJ1-4	CASSSTGAVIF	TGTGCCAGCAGTTCGACGGGGGCAGTGATCTTT
15	TRBV6-5	NA	TRBD2	TRBJ2-7	CASSYSGGSSYEQYF	TGTGCCAGCAGTTACTCGGGAGGGAGCTCCTACGAGCAGTACTTC